The 4 T cell receptor beta chains given below trace back to one sample, sequenced in a study of CD8 T cells in Susac syndrome (dated by TCRdb to the late 2010s). The library was made by the immunoSEQ multiplex PCR assay. RNA was extracted using the RNeasy kit, and about 0.5 to 1 microgram was reverse transcribed with random hexamers. TCRdb's own reprocessing of the public reads used fastp at Q25 and MiXCR and kept productive beta chains. Each record represents a unique CDR3 protein, reported with the most common genes and DNA among its rows. Here the sample has 100,000 to 150,000 distinct CDR3 sequences; around 96% occur a single time. Over 0.2% of the sample belongs to the ten largest clones. The sample consisted of CD8+ T cells from PBMCs. The receptors originated from a human donor with Susac syndrome.

CDR3 sequence: CANPNEQFF. CDR3 DNA: TGTGCCAACCCGAATGAGCAGTTCTTC. The chain employs TRBV19 and TRBJ2-1; D remains ambiguous. V was clipped by 10 bases and J by 7 bases, with 5 bases between them. In germline, CDR1 is LNHDA, CDR2 SQIVND (reference sequence). The CDR3 loop spans 9 amino acids. Full variable domain (remainder filled in from reference TRBV19 and TRBJ2-1): DGGITQSPKYLFRKEGQNVTLSCEQNLNHDAMYWYRQDPGQGLRLIYYSQIVNDFQKGDIAEGYSVSREKKESFPLTVTSAQKNPTAFYLCANPNEQFFGPGTRLTVL.

The rearrangement uses TRBV28 and TRBJ2-1; 10 bases are shared with TRBD2. Germline trimming cut 5 bases from V and 4 bases from J; bases unmatched to any gene: 2. The length of the CDR3 is 14 residues. CDR1 and CDR2 from the germline V gene are MDHEN and SYDVKM. The CDR3 region has the DNA TGTGCCAGCAGTCCTAGCGGGAGTTACAATGAGCAGTTCTTC. Protein: CASSPSGSYNEQFF.

This chain links TRBV27 with TRBJ1-1; the D is unclear. Germline-derived CDR1 and CDR2 are MNHEY and SMNVEV (reference sequence). Trimming removed 0 bases from V and 4 bases from J, with 9 bases in between. This CDR3 is built from 14 residues. CDR3 in amino acids: CASSLSPGGTEAFF. CDR3 in DNA: TGTGCCAGCAGTTTATCTCCGGGAGGCACTGAAGCTTTCTTT.

The gene calls are TRBV20-1 and TRBJ1-1, with D maybe TRBD1 (6 bases). V was trimmed by 0 bases and J by 6 bases, leaving 23 bases between them. The V gene's germline CDR1 is DFQATT and CDR2 SNEGSKA (reference sequence). This CDR3 is built from 17 residues. CDR3 sequence: CSARDPSRGETGPEAFF. The CDR3 region has the DNA TGCAGTGCTAGAGATCCTTCCCGGGGGGAGACAGGTCCTGAAGCTTTCTTT.